This TCR beta chain was recorded in a study of human T cells and chemical hapten exposure. The study's findings and limits: It should be noted that donors had alopecia, so their immune response may differ from healthy people's.

Documented time point: pre-sensitization, week 0. Stated treatment: therapeutic diphenylcyclopropenone sensitization with weekly scalp DPC. The library attached unique molecular identifiers to individual cDNA molecules. Via MiXCR, TCRdb re-called the RACE reads, giving one row per CDR3 protein. The data show 95,000 to 150,000 distinct CDR3 sequences, 13% seen once. This clonotype was counted a single time. Its antigen is still unknown. This sample comprised whole blood, obtained in connection with sensitization to the hapten diphenylcyclopropenone (DPC). The sequence came from a woman aged 18-29 years with alopecia areata. Some clones in this sample may be carry-over from other donors' samples.

The CDR3 region has the DNA TGTGCCAGCAGTAGGAGAACCGGGACATCCTACGAGCAGTACTTC. It specifies CASSRRTGTSYEQYF. The chain is built from TRBV6-1 and TRBJ2-7; D perhaps matches TRBD1 (6 bases). CDR1 and CDR2 (germline): MNHNS, SASEGT. The CDR3 covers 15 residues. The germline V and J ends were trimmed by 5 bases and 1 base, with 15 bases remaining between them.